This paragraph covers one TCR beta chain sequence. The table lists this clonotype with a few counts. The clone's antigen remains unknown. No much larger clonotype is one base removed from it; base qualities were not supplied. This entry belongs to a study of early T cells in non-severe SARS-CoV-2 infection (dated by TCRdb to about 2021). Background on the whole study: Because TCR sequencing relied on bulk RNA taken from unsorted whole blood, pairing of alpha and beta chains was not possible. The paper's findings and limits, for the study overall: VDJdb matching was skewed toward anti-spike CD8 responses and likely underestimated virus-specific expansions by missing private and CD4 specificities.

The V end gives up 6 bases and the J end 0 bases, leaving 7 bases in the junction not matched to a gene. The CDR3, cysteine through phenylalanine, is 16 amino acids long. Left in the record is the CDR3 DNA by itself, 48 bases read in frame from the first base. This was a case-control study nested in a cohort of healthcare workers in London, UK, who had nasopharyngeal swab PCR tests and blood samples taken every week. Healthcare workers were enrolled in the week of the UK lockdown, from 23 to 31 March 2020, and were followed every week for up to roughly 16 weeks. Library method: 5' RACE. Sequenced on a NextSeq 500. To correct for sequencing error and PCR bias, the TCR library protocol tagged individual cDNA molecules with unique molecular identifiers. Both TCR alpha and beta chains were sequenced, and tight co-correlation was observed between alpha and beta sequence abundances in each sample. The original pipeline was this. Decombinator V4 was used to annotate the V gene, J gene and CDR3 of the TCR sequences. Expanded TCRs were defined as changing significantly between any two time points under a Poisson model with p below 0.0001. TCR abundances were normalised to the total number of TCRs sequenced per sample and were expressed as counts per million. TRAV1-2 paired with TRAJ12, TRAJ20 or TRAJ33 defined MAIT TCRs, while TRAV10 paired with TRAJ18 defined iNKT TCRs. VDJdb, accessed on 1 November 2021, was searched for TCRs annotated for CMV, EBV and SARS-CoV-2, and TCRs annotated for more than one antigen were excluded. In TCRdb, the public reads were trimmed at Q25 with fastp and aligned with MiXCR, with productive beta chains retained. Rows are unified per CDR3 protein, each entry keeping the most common DNA and genes. These V and J calls rely on TCRdb rather than the paper's analysis. The sample table lists 25,000 to 30,000 distinct CDR3 sequences, 4.4% of them with a count of one. 4.5% to 7% of the sample rests with the top ten.

Sequenced material: whole blood. The sequence was collected from an adult who was a healthcare worker with PCR-confirmed SARS-CoV-2 infection or an uninfected control (not recorded which). The V gene is TRBV12-3 or TRBV12-4 and the J gene is TRBJ1-3, with 8 bases matching TRBD1. CDR3 loop: CASSRQGPSSGNTIYF. DNA sequence: TGTGCCAGCAGCCGACAGGGGCCTTCCTCTGGAAACACCATATATTTT.